The rows below give T cell receptor beta chains drawn from one sample of a study of cytomegalovirus exposure and HLA in healthy donors. Sequenced by immunoSEQ multiplex PCR; TCRdb stores in-frame clones only, minus some. The data contain over 150,000 clones, around 70% of them singletons. Sequencing was done on a sample of PBMCs. These receptors came from a male donor in good health and CMV-seronegative. Both conserved end residues are trimmed from each CDR3.

v_gene	j_gene	CDR3aa
TRBV6-5	TRBJ1-1	ASREESWHTEAF
TRBV19	TRBJ2-1	ASRPNSGIYNEQF
TRBV15	TRBJ1-5	ATSRGRVGNQPQH
TRBV6-5	TRBJ2-1	ASSYRLAGHNEQF
TRBV28	TRBJ1-5	ASRPGQGRNQPQH
TRBV27	TRBJ2-7	ASSFKQGPYEQY
TRBV6-1	TRBJ2-1	ASSGPLRTRNNEQF
TRBV6-6	TRBJ2-1	ASRGLPGNEQF
TRBV5-5	TRBJ2-1	ASSLPSGSFTYNEQF
TRBV6-5	TRBJ2-7	ASSYSGGRYSYEQY
TRBV19	TRBJ1-1	ASKGGGFNTEAF
TRBV6-5	TRBJ1-1	ASSTGENTEAF
TRBV7-8	TRBJ1-3	ASSFNWNLALSGNTIY
TRBV28	TRBJ2-1	ASSPSTDSSSYNEQF
TRBV9	TRBJ2-1	ASSESGGSSYNEQF
TRBV5-1	TRBJ2-6	ASSLGQFAGANVLT
TRBV5-1	TRBJ2-6	ASSTGSGANVLT
TRBV6-1	TRBJ2-7	ASSVEAGLWGEQY
TRBV25-1	TRBJ2-2	ASRVPGQGRTGELF
TRBV19	TRBJ1-5	ASRETGVTQPQH
TRBV30	TRBJ2-1	AWRASYNEQF
TRBV6-6	TRBJ2-1	ASSYSGGGGEQF
TRBV30	TRBJ2-2	AWSRTSGSVGELF